Listed below are T cell receptor beta chains from one sample, sequenced in a study of blood T cell repertoires in COVID-19. Profiling relied on immunoSEQ multiplex PCR, and the TCRdb table lists in-frame clones only, not all of them. The profile shows 250,000 to 300,000 clones, around 80% of them singletons. The material sequenced was peripheral blood. Receptor source: a man of 80 years or more with acute or convalescent COVID-19. Both conserved end residues are part of each CDR3. A D gene is named only where the DNA matches it firmly. Not all rows give a size; the values are once, few, many and, for expanded clones, a class.

clone size,J gene,CDR3 length,V gene,D gene,CDR3 DNA,CDR3 protein
NA,TRBJ1-5,15,TRBV4-1,TRBD1,TGCGCCAGCAGCCGAGTGACAGGGTATAATCAGCCCCAGCATTTT,CASSRVTGYNQPQHF
NA,TRBJ2-1,16,TRBV4-1,TRBD1,TGCGCCAGCAGCCGAAAACCCAGGGGGTCCTACAATGAGCAGTTCTTC,CASSRKPRGSYNEQFF
NA,TRBJ1-1,16,TRBV5-4,TRBD1,TGTGCCAGCAGGCCTGACAGGGGGGGAATGAACACTGAAGCTTTCTTT,CASRPDRGGMNTEAFF
NA,TRBJ2-7,12,TRBV2,NA,TGTGCCAGCAGTGGAGAGGGTTACGAGCAGTACTTC,CASSGEGYEQYF
few,TRBJ2-5,17,TRBV19,TRBD2,TGTGCCAGTACCCCCCCGGGAGGGCAGGGGTCTTTGGAGACCCAGTACTTC,CASTPPGGQGSLETQYF
NA,TRBJ2-7,13,TRBV14,TRBD2,TGTGCCAGCAGCCGGGGACTAGCCTACGAGCAGTACTTC,CASSRGLAYEQYF
NA,TRBJ2-3,15,TRBV19,TRBD2,TGTGCCAGTAAAGGTGGGGCTAGCGGAAGAGATACGCAGTATTTT,CASKGGASGRDTQYF
few,TRBJ1-1,14,TRBV18,NA,TGTGCCAGCTCACCAGGCTCGGGAAACACTGAAGCTTTCTTT,CASSPGSGNTEAFF
once,TRBJ1-2,17,TRBV19,NA,TGTGCCAGTAGCGTATTCCTCCGGGACACCCGGGCATCCGGCTACACCTTC,CASSVFLRDTRASGYTF
once,TRBJ2-3,15,TRBV27,TRBD2,TGTGCCAGCAGTTCATTAGCGGGAACCACAGATACGCAGTATTTT,CASSSLAGTTDTQYF
NA,TRBJ1-1,13,TRBV24-1,NA,TGTGCCACCAGTGAGGGCGGGCGCCTTGAAGCTTTCTTT,CATSEGGRLEAFF
NA,TRBJ2-7,12,TRBV25-1,NA,TGTGCCAGCAGTGAGTCTTCCTACGAGCAGTACTTC,CASSESSYEQYF
once,TRBJ2-7,13,TRBV2,NA,TGTGCCAGCAGGGGACTTAGTTTCTACGAGCAGTACTTC,CASRGLSFYEQYF
NA,TRBJ2-1,15,TRBV7-6,TRBD2,TGTGCCAGCAGCATTAGCGGGAGCTCCTACAATGAGCAGTTCTTC,CASSISGSSYNEQFF
NA,TRBJ1-1,14,TRBV28,NA,TGTGCCAGCAGTAGGACACGAATGAACACTGAAGCTTTCTTT,CASSRTRMNTEAFF
NA,TRBJ2-5,15,TRBV2,TRBD1,TGTGCCAGCAAGCTGGGGACAGGGGGCCAAGAGACCCAGTACTTC,CASKLGTGGQETQYF
NA,TRBJ1-1,13,TRBV3-1/TRBV3-2,NA,TGTGCCAGCAGCCAACAGGGGTATTCTGAAGCTTTCTTT,CASSQQGYSEAFF
NA,TRBJ1-5,14,TRBV2,NA,TGTGCCAGCAGTGAAGCCTCAGGGAATCAGCCCCAGCATTTT,CASSEASGNQPQHF
NA,TRBJ1-2,16,TRBV5-1,TRBD1,TGCGCCAGCAGCTCTTCCGGGACAGGGCTCGCCTATGGCTACACCTTC,CASSSSGTGLAYGYTF
NA,TRBJ2-1,14,TRBV5-1,TRBD1,TGCGCCAGCAGCGAGGGGGCGCCTGGCAATGAGCAGTTCTTC,CASSEGAPGNEQFF
NA,TRBJ2-3,16,TRBV19,TRBD2,TGTGCCAGTACCACCCCCAGGACTAGCGGGATGGATACGCAGTATTTT,CASTTPRTSGMDTQYF
NA,TRBJ1-2,13,TRBV19,NA,TGTGCCAGTAGTCGGGATTATTGGTATGGCTACACCTTC,CASSRDYWYGYTF
once,TRBJ2-7,14,TRBV5-6,TRBD1,TGTGCCAGCAGGACAGGGTTCAGCTCCTACGAGCAGTACTTC,CASRTGFSSYEQYF
NA,TRBJ2-7,13,TRBV11-2,NA,TGTGCCAGCAGCTTAGTTCCTGGGGCCGAGCAGTACTTC,CASSLVPGAEQYF
NA,TRBJ2-5,14,TRBV19,NA,TGTGCCAGTAGTATTTCAGGGCCAGGGGAGACCCAGTACTTC,CASSISGPGETQYF
NA,TRBJ2-2,13,TRBV24-1,NA,TGTGCCACCAGCCTAGACGGTGTCGGGGAGCTGTTTTTT,CATSLDGVGELFF
NA,TRBJ2-3,16,TRBV10-3,TRBD1,TGTGCCATCCTACGAGTTCGAAACAGGGGGCCAGATACGCAGTATTTT,CAILRVRNRGPDTQYF
NA,TRBJ2-3,15,TRBV5-1,NA,TGCGCCAGCAGCATAGGTCAGGGTGGCACAGATACGCAGTATTTT,CASSIGQGGTDTQYF
NA,TRBJ2-7,13,TRBV28,TRBD2,TGTGCCAGCAGATCTAGCGGTTCCTACGAGCAGTACTTC,CASRSSGSYEQYF
few,TRBJ2-5,17,TRBV30,TRBD2,TGTGCCTGGAGCAGGCAGGGTGGGATAGCGGGGCAAGAGACCCAGTACTTC,CAWSRQGGIAGQETQYF
NA,TRBJ2-7,13,TRBV2,NA,TGTGCCAGCAGTGGCGGACAAGTCTACGAGCAGTACTTC,CASSGGQVYEQYF
NA,TRBJ2-1,16,TRBV6-6,TRBD2,TGTGCCAGCAGTCGATTTGGCGGGAGTGGGAGGAATGAGCAGTTCTTC,CASSRFGGSGRNEQFF
NA,TRBJ2-7,14,TRBV5-1,TRBD2,TGCGCCAGCAGTTTACGGGGGGGCGGATACGAGCAGTACTTC,CASSLRGGGYEQYF
NA,TRBJ1-5,13,TRBV12-3/TRBV12-4,TRBD1,TGTGCCAGCAGTTTTCTTCCAGGGGGCGCGACAGCCTTT,CASSFLPGGATAF
NA,TRBJ2-7,17,TRBV2,TRBD2,TGTGCCAGCAGTTCGGGACTAGCGGGCTTTGGCTCCTACGAGCAGTACTTC,CASSSGLAGFGSYEQYF
NA,TRBJ1-4,15,TRBV2,NA,TGTGCCAGCAGGCAAACAGGGAACTCTAATGAAAAACTGTTTTTT,CASRQTGNSNEKLFF
NA,TRBJ1-5,16,TRBV11-2,TRBD1,TGTGCCAGCAGCTTAGACGGGACAGTTCCAAATCAGCCCCAGCATTTT,CASSLDGTVPNQPQHF
NA,TRBJ2-3,16,TRBV10-1,TRBD2,TGCGCCAGCAGTGAGTCTGGAGCGGGAGGCACAGATACGCAGTATTTT,CASSESGAGGTDTQYF
NA,TRBJ2-3,13,TRBV28,NA,TGTGCCAGCAATTTTAAAGGAGGTGATACGCAGTATTTT,CASNFKGGDTQYF
once,TRBJ1-2,13,TRBV28,NA,TGTGCCAGCAGTCGGAACTACGACTATGGCTACACCTTC,CASSRNYDYGYTF
NA,TRBJ1-2,15,TRBV3-1/TRBV3-2,TRBD1,TGTGCCAGCAGCCAATGGACAGGGGGGAACTATGGCTACACCTTC,CASSQWTGGNYGYTF
NA,TRBJ2-4,16,TRBV18,NA,TGTGCCAGCTCGCAACAGGGTGCCCTAGCCAAAAACATTCAGTACTTC,CASSQQGALAKNIQYF
NA,TRBJ1-5,17,TRBV7-9,TRBD1,TGTGCCAGCAGCTTAGCCGGGACAGGGTCGAGCAATCAGCCCCAGCATTTT,CASSLAGTGSSNQPQHF
NA,TRBJ1-5,13,TRBV6-5,NA,TGTGCCAGCAGAACAGGGTCGGGTCAGCCCCAGCATTTT,CASRTGSGQPQHF
NA,TRBJ1-5,14,TRBV28,TRBD1,TGTGCCACCACGCACCACAGGGGCGATCAGCCCCAGCATTTT,CATTHHRGDQPQHF
NA,TRBJ2-3,17,TRBV25-1,TRBD2,TGTGCCAGCTCTTCAGGAGCAGCGGGATCCGGCACAGATACGCAGTATTTT,CASSSGAAGSGTDTQYF
few,TRBJ2-5,16,TRBV4-2,TRBD2,TGTGCCAGCAGCCTCGATAGCGGGGGGGCGAAAGAGACCCAGTACTTC,CASSLDSGGAKETQYF
NA,TRBJ2-7,15,TRBV4-1,NA,TGCGCCAGCAGCCACTCTACTAGTGTTTTCTACGAGCAGTACTTC,CASSHSTSVFYEQYF
few,TRBJ1-5,17,TRBV5-1,TRBD1,TGCGCCAGCAGCTTGGTCCCCGTGGACAGGGGATATCAGCCCCAGCATTTT,CASSLVPVDRGYQPQHF
NA,TRBJ2-5,17,TRBV28,NA,TGTGCCAGCAGCTCAACCTCTAGGGGGAGGGCTGAAGAGACCCAGTACTTC,CASSSTSRGRAEETQYF
NA,TRBJ2-2,14,TRBV14,NA,TGTGCCAGCAGCCAAGAGGGGCTCTTCGGGGAGCTGTTTTTT,CASSQEGLFGELFF
NA,TRBJ2-3,14,TRBV2,TRBD1,TGTGCCAGCGGGAGGACAGGGGGCAAAGATACGCAGTATTTT,CASGRTGGKDTQYF
NA,TRBJ2-3,16,TRBV7-3,TRBD2,TGTGCCAGCAGCGCCGAACTAGCGGTCCCTGGGGATACGCAGTATTTT,CASSAELAVPGDTQYF
NA,TRBJ1-1,14,TRBV7-9,TRBD1,TGTGCCAGCAGCCTAGGGACAGGGCAAACTGAAGCTTTCTTT,CASSLGTGQTEAFF
NA,TRBJ2-3,15,TRBV9,TRBD2,TGTGCCAGCAGTAGGGGCGCGGGGGGCACAGATACGCAGTATTTT,CASSRGAGGTDTQYF
NA,TRBJ2-5,15,TRBV11-2,NA,TGTGCCAGCAGCACTCTCGCGGGGGCCCAAGAGACCCAGTACTTC,CASSTLAGAQETQYF
NA,TRBJ2-2,18,TRBV7-3,TRBD2,TGTGCCAGCAGCTCGCCCGGGACTAGCGGGATGTTCACCGGGGAGCTGTTTTTT,CASSSPGTSGMFTGELFF
NA,TRBJ1-3,14,TRBV28,NA,TGTGCCAGCAGTACCAGGGTGGAAGGAAACACCATATATTTT,CASSTRVEGNTIYF
NA,TRBJ2-5,13,TRBV5-4,NA,TGTGCCAGCAGCTCCCGGGTTGGAGAGACCCAGTACTTC,CASSSRVGETQYF